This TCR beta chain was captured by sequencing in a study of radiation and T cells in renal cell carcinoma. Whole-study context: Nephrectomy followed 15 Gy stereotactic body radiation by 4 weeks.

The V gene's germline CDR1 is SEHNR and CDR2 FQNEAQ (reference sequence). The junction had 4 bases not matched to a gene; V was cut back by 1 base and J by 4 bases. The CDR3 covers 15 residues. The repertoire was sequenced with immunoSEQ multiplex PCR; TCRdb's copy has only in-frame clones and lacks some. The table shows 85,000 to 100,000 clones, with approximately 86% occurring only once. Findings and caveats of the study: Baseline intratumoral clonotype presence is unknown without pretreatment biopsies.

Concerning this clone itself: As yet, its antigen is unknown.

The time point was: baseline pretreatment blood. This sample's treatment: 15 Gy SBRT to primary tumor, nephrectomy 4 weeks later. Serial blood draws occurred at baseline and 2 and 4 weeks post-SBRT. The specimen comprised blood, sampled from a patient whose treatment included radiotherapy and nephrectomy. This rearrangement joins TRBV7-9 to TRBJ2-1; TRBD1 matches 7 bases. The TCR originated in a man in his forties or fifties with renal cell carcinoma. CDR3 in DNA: TGTGCCAGCAGCTTAGACGGGACAGTATACAATGAGCAGTTCTTC. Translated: CASSLDGTVYNEQFF. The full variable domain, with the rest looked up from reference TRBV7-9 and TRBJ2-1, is DTGVSQNPRHKITKRGQNVTFRCDPISEHNRLYWYRQTLGQGPEFLTYFQNEAQLEKSRLLSDRFSAERPKGSFSTLEIQRTEQGDSAMYLCASSLDGTVYNEQFFGPGTRLTVL.